Listed below are T cell receptor beta chains from one sample, sequenced in a study of T-cell memory formation after mild COVID-19. TCRdb reprocessed the 5' RACE reads via MiXCR and lists one record per CDR3 protein. This table has 580,000 or so distinct CDR3 sequences, approximately 15% appearing once. The sequenced material came from PBMCs or a T cell subset sorted from them (not recorded which). The receptors were sampled from an adult woman who had mild COVID-19 (a few samples of this study predate the infection). Cell type and time point are not known. Both conserved end residues are part of each CDR3. A D gene is named only where the DNA matches it firmly. Clone size is given for some rows only: seen once, a few or many times, or a class if the clone is expanded.

v_call	j_call	cdr3_length	clone_size	d_call	cdr3_aa	cdr3_nt
TRBV5-6	TRBJ1-2	14	.	.	CASSLEGVNYGYTF	TGTGCCAGCAGCTTGGAAGGGGTAAACTATGGCTACACCTTC
TRBV18	TRBJ1-5	16	once	.	CASSPDSFGDGQPQHF	TGTGCCAGCTCACCAGACTCGTTTGGGGACGGGCAGCCCCAGCATTTT
TRBV30	TRBJ1-1	13	few	.	CAWSLGLSTEAFF	TGTGCCTGGAGTCTAGGGTTAAGCACTGAAGCTTTCTTT
TRBV25-1	TRBJ2-7	13	few	.	CASSELSAYEQYF	TGTGCCAGCAGTGAATTGTCGGCTTACGAGCAGTACTTC
TRBV24-1	TRBJ2-7	14	few	.	CATNVLGPDYEQYF	TGTGCCACTAACGTCCTCGGACCCGATTACGAGCAGTACTTC
TRBV2	TRBJ1-1	15	.	TRBD1	CASSYRGRGMVGAFF	TGTGCCAGCAGCTACAGGGGGCGCGGGATGGTGGGAGCTTTCTTT
TRBV14	TRBJ2-3	16	.	TRBD2	CASSQHPGGPTDTQYF	TGTGCCAGCAGCCAACACCCGGGAGGGCCCACAGATACGCAGTATTTT
TRBV30	TRBJ2-7	14	few	.	CAWSVIGVRGEQYF	TGTGCCTGGAGTGTAATCGGAGTACGGGGCGAGCAGTACTTC
TRBV5-1	TRBJ2-7	15	few	TRBD2	CASSLGGLATHEQYF	TGCGCCAGCAGCTTGGGAGGACTAGCTACCCACGAGCAGTACTTC
TRBV5-5	TRBJ2-7	14	.	TRBD1	CASSLAIGGNEQYF	TGTGCCAGCAGCTTGGCGATAGGGGGCAACGAGCAGTACTTC
TRBV20-1	TRBJ1-1	13	few	.	CSAATGLNTEAFF	TGCAGTGCGGCGACAGGTCTGAACACTGAAGCTTTCTTT
TRBV2	TRBJ2-5	13	.	.	CASTNRVSETQYF	TGTGCCAGCACCAACAGGGTGTCAGAGACCCAGTACTTC
TRBV12-3/TRBV12-4	TRBJ1-2	12	.	TRBD1	CASSLGTGDYTF	TGTGCCAGCAGTTTAGGGACAGGGGATTACACCTTC
TRBV20-1	TRBJ2-4	16	many	TRBD1	CSARGDRGGSVNIQYF	TGCAGTGCTAGGGGAGACAGGGGAGGATCGGTAAACATTCAGTACTTC
TRBV20-1	TRBJ2-5	12	.	.	CSARGGVETQYF	TGCAGTGCTAGAGGGGGAGTAGAGACCCAGTACTTC
TRBV7-9	TRBJ2-1	16	few	TRBD2	CASSLAPGRRSNEQFF	TGTGCCAGCAGCTTAGCCCCCGGGAGGCGCTCCAATGAGCAGTTCTTC